Shown below are 20 T cell receptor beta chains from a single sample sequenced in a study of T cells after yellow fever vaccination. TCRdb reprocessed the 5' RACE reads with MiXCR, giving one entry per CDR3 protein. Seen here are hundreds of thousands of distinct CDR3 sequences, roughly an eighth observed once, and the top ten hold 14% to 15%. Sequenced here: PBMCs, sampled on the day of the yellow fever booster vaccination. The receptors were sampled from a man aged 25 to 40 who received the YFV17D yellow fever vaccine.

There are many counts of this clonotype. The rearrangement links TRBV12-3 or TRBV12-4 to TRBJ1-1; 9 bases are shared with TRBD1. V was pared by 9 bases and J by 10 bases, with 6 bases of the junction left unmatched. This CDR3 region has 11 residues. CDR3 nucleotide sequence: TGTGCCAGTCTTTACAGGGGGCTAGCTTTCTTT. Translating it yields CASLYRGLAFF.

The V call is TRBV6-5, the J call TRBJ1-1; D gene uncertain. The V end was cut by 10 bases, the J end by 1 base, with 7 bases between. CDR1 and CDR2 from the germline V gene are MNHEY and SVGAGI. The CDR3 has 11 amino acids. Written as DNA, the CDR3 is TGTGCCACTCATAAGAACACTGAAGCTTTCTTT. Protein product: CATHKNTEAFF.

On this clonotype itself: A read error may account for a junction end that differs from germline. The chain carries TRBV6-5 and TRBJ2-2; D is ambiguous. Germline CDR1 MNHEY, CDR2 SVGAGI. The CDR3 covers 14 residues. In DNA form, the CDR3 reads TGTGCCAGCAGTTACCCGTCGAACACCGGTGAGCTGTTTTTT. This gives the protein CASSYPSNTGELFF.

The J gene is TRBJ1-5, the V gene TRBV29-1; D remains ambiguous. The CDR3 is 13 amino acids. Germline V gene sequence: CDR1 SQVTM, CDR2 ANQGSEA. V was cut by 4 bases and J by 2 bases, with 9 bases left in between. CDR3 residues: CSVALGGNQPQHF. As DNA, the CDR3 is TGCAGCGTTGCGCTTGGTGGCAATCAGCCCCAGCATTTT.

This clonotype has only a few counts. The J gene is TRBJ2-5, the V gene TRBV12-3 or TRBV12-4, with 10 bases lining up with TRBD2. The V gene end was trimmed by 5 bases and the J gene end by 5 bases; junction bases not matched to a gene: 8. There are 15 residues in the CDR3. CDR3: CASSTGTSEGETQYF. The CDR3 nucleotides are TGTGCCAGCAGTACTGGGACTAGCGAAGGGGAGACCCAGTACTTC.

V and J are TRBV10-1 and TRBJ2-5; a weak D match, TRBD2 (5 bases). CDR1 is WNHNN and CDR2 is SYGVQD in the germline V gene (reference sequence). The CDR3 contains 13 residues. Between the trimmed V and J ends, which lost 2 bases and 3 bases, there was a span of 7 bases. The CDR3 is CASSEIGEETQYF. Written as DNA, the CDR3 is TGCGCCAGCAGTGAGATCGGGGAAGAGACCCAGTACTTC.

This clonotype was counted between two and nine times. The rearrangement links TRBV24-1 to TRBJ2-1; D is possibly TRBD1 (6 bases). From germline, CDR1 is KGHDR and CDR2 SFDVKD. V dropped 5 bases and J dropped 4 bases, with 8 bases sitting between them. The CDR3 spans 13 residues. CDR3 DNA: TGTGCCACCAGTGTTAGGGGGTACAATGAGCAGTTCTTC. Translating gives CATSVRGYNEQFF.

The rearrangement joins TRBV20-1 to TRBJ2-3; D not certain. Germline assignment: CDR1 DFQATT and CDR2 SNEGSKA (reference sequence). The germline V and J ends were trimmed by 1 base and 7 bases, with 6 bases remaining between them. CDR3 length: 11 amino acids. The chain's CDR3 is CSARVGNTQYF. CDR3 bases: TGCAGTGCTAGAGTGGGGAATACGCAGTATTTT.

This sequence joins TRBV5-8 and TRBJ2-3; D is undetermined. The germline V gene has CDR1 SGHTS and CDR2 YDEGEE. The CDR3 has 13 amino acids. With 4 bases removed from V and 2 bases from J, the gap between germline ends came to 8 bases. DNA for the CDR3: TGTGCCAGCAGCCCAGTGCTCACAGATACGCAGTATTTT. It specifies CASSPVLTDTQYF.

This clonotype occurred a few times. The V gene is TRBV18, the J gene TRBJ2-7; 10 bases map to TRBD1. The CDR3 sequence is 14 residues long. V was clipped by 4 bases and J by 5 bases; unmatched bases: 5. The germline CDR1 and CDR2 sequences are KGHSH and LQKENI. CDR3 amino acids: CASSRRQGANEQYF. The CDR3 DNA is TGTGCCAGCTCACGTAGACAGGGGGCAAACGAGCAGTACTTC.

V gene TRBV19 combines with J gene TRBJ2-7, with 12 nucleotides matching TRBD2. CDR3 length: 14 amino acids. CDR1 and CDR2 from the germline V gene are LNHDA and SQIVND (reference sequence). V was pared by 6 bases and J by 4 bases, with 4 bases of the junction left unmatched. CDR3 residues: CASRTSGSLYEQYF. The CDR3 DNA is TGTGCCAGTAGGACTAGCGGGAGTCTTTACGAGCAGTACTTC.

The V gene is TRBV10-2, the J gene TRBJ2-3; the D gene is possibly TRBD1 (6 bases). The CDR3 runs 16 residues. The V gene lost 3 bases and the J gene lost 0 bases, with 13 bases spanning the gap. CDR1 is WSHSY, CDR2 SAAADI, per germline. The CDR3 DNA sequence: TGCGCCAGCAGTGACCGAGACAGGACTAGCACAGATACGCAGTATTTT. Residues: CASSDRDRTSTDTQYF.

V usage is TRBV5-1 and J usage is TRBJ2-3; D possibly corresponds to TRBD2 (6 bases). CDR3 length equals 14 residues. The germline V gene encodes CDR1 SGHRS and CDR2 YFSETQ. Trimming removed 4 bases from V and 6 bases from J, with 15 bases in between. CDR3 sequence (DNA): TGCGCCAGCAGCACCGGACTACCCTCCGATACGCAGTATTTT. It codes for CASSTGLPSDTQYF.

V gene TRBV24-1 combines with J gene TRBJ2-1; D is unclear. The CDR3 loop spans 15 amino acids. Germline CDR1 and CDR2: KGHDR and SFDVKD. Trimming shortened V by 4 bases and J by 0 bases, and 9 bases separated the two germline ends. The CDR3 DNA follows: TGTGCCACCAGTGACGCGCTGAGCTCCTACAATGAGCAGTTCTTC. Encoded protein: CATSDALSSYNEQFF.

This clonotype was seen more than once but under ten times. The V call is TRBV29-1, the J call TRBJ2-1; possibly TRBD2 for D (7 bases). The CDR3 consists of 15 residues. V lost 8 bases and J lost 2, with 19 bases in between. Per the germline V gene, CDR1 is SQVTM and CDR2 is ANQGSEA. The CDR3 here is CSLRIQGGTYNEQFF. CDR3 nucleotide sequence: TGCAGCCTCCGGATACAGGGAGGGACCTACAATGAGCAGTTCTTC.

There are many counts of this clonotype. The V and J genes are TRBV27 and TRBJ2-4; TRBD1 matches at 7 bases. Germline CDR1 reads MNHEY; CDR2 reads SMNVEV (reference sequence). J lost 4 bases, V lost 1 base, and 4 bases had no gene match. This CDR3 comprises 15 residues. In nucleotides, the CDR3 is TGTGCCAGCAGTTTATGGACAGGATCGAAAAACATTCAGTACTTC. It specifies CASSLWTGSKNIQYF.

This clonotype appeared a few times. This chain connects TRBV20-1 to TRBJ2-5; D is tentatively TRBD1 or TRBD2 (6 bases each). CDR1 DFQATT and CDR2 SNEGSKA come from the germline V gene (reference sequence). Trimming shortened V by 4 bases and J by 5 bases, and 17 bases separated the two germline ends. The CDR3 is made up of 14 amino acids. CDR3 in DNA: TGCAGTGCTACTCAAGGGGGAGGAGGGGAGACCCAGTACTTC. Residues: CSATQGGGGETQYF.

Notes on this clonotype: Germline is not matched at one junction end, which may reflect a read error. V gene TRBV11-2 combines with J gene TRBJ2-3, with 7 bases identical to TRBD1. The CDR3 spans 14 residues. The germline gives CDR1 SGHAT, CDR2 FQNNGV. The CDR3 sequence is CASSRGGPTDTLYF. The CDR3 bases are TGTGCCAGCAGTCGAGGGGGCCCCACAGATACGCTGTATTTT.

This clonotype was observed a handful of times. This chain uses TRBV9 with TRBJ2-3; D is ambiguous. Trimming took off 0 bases at V and 6 bases at J, with 11 bases between the two ends. The CDR3 runs to 14 residues. The V gene's germline CDR1 is SGDLS and CDR2 YYNGEE. CDR3 amino acids: CASSVEPLPDTQYF. CDR3 nucleotide sequence: TGTGCCAGCAGCGTAGAACCCCTCCCGGATACGCAGTATTTT. The variable domain in full, with the rest retrieved from reference TRBV9 and TRBJ2-3, is DSGVTQTPKHLITATGQRVTLRCSPRSGDLSVYWYQQSLDQGLQFLIQYYNGEERAKGNILERFSAQQFPDLHSELNLSSLELGDSALYFCASSVEPLPDTQYFGPGTRLTVL.

V is TRBV10-3 and J is TRBJ1-5; D perhaps matches TRBD1 (6 bases). Germline V gene sequence: CDR1 ENHRY, CDR2 SYGVKD. Trimming removed 2 bases at V and 2 bases at J, with 10 bases between. This CDR3 has 15 amino acids. The CDR3 region has the DNA TGTGCCATCAGTGAGGGGGGGCGTCGCAATCAGCCCCAGCATTTT. Its protein product is CAISEGGRRNQPQHF.